The rows below give T cell receptor beta chains drawn from one sample of a study of CD8 T cells in ankylosing spondylitis. TCRdb re-called the 5' RACE reads through MiXCR, storing one row per CDR3 protein. This table holds roughly 90,000 distinct CDR3 sequences, roughly 10% found once. What was sequenced was blood, either unsorted or a sorted T cell fraction (not recorded which). These receptors came from a male donor with ankylosing spondylitis. Each CDR3 is given with its conserved first and last residue. A D gene is named only where the DNA matches it firmly. Some rows mark clone size as missing; the rest say once, few, many or name a class of expanded clone.

cdr3_nt | cdr3_aa | j_call | d_call | clone_size | v_call
TGTGCCAGCAGCCCACCCCTAGCGGGAGGTTACAATGAGCAGTTCTTC | CASSPPLAGGYNEQFF | TRBJ2-1 | TRBD2 | NA | TRBV7-9
TGCAGTGCTGGTTTTAGCGGGTCCTCCTACAATGAGCAGTTCTTC | CSAGFSGSSYNEQFF | TRBJ2-1 | TRBD2 | many | TRBV20-1
TGTGCCATCAGTGAGTGGGGCGAAACCTCCTACAATGAGCAGTTCTTC | CAISEWGETSYNEQFF | TRBJ2-1 | NA | NA | TRBV10-3
TGTGCCAGCAGCTACATGTCGACCGGGGAGCTGTTTTTT | CASSYMSTGELFF | TRBJ2-2 | NA | few | TRBV7-9
TGTGCCAGCAGGCCTCACGGGGGGAATCAGCCCCAGCATTTT | CASRPHGGNQPQHF | TRBJ1-5 | NA | NA | TRBV2
TGTGCCAGCAGCTTAGCTAGCGGCAAAGAGACCCAGTACTTC | CASSLASGKETQYF | TRBJ2-5 | NA | many | TRBV7-9
TGCAGTTTCGACAGGGGCACAGATACGCAGTATTTT | CSFDRGTDTQYF | TRBJ2-3 | TRBD1 | many | TRBV29-1
TGTGCCAGCGGGAGGGGGGGAATTAATGAGCAGTTCTTC | CASGRGGINEQFF | TRBJ2-1 | NA | many | TRBV6-6
TGTGCCAGCAGCTCCCTGTCCCTGGGGAACGGGAGCACCGGGGAGCTGTTTTTT | CASSSLSLGNGSTGELFF | TRBJ2-2 | NA | many | TRBV11-2
TGTGCCTGGAGTATTCTAGTGGGGAAGAATGAGCAGTTCTTC | CAWSILVGKNEQFF | TRBJ2-1 | NA | few | TRBV30
TGTGCCAGCAGCCCAGACCTGGGACAAGAGACCCAGTACTTC | CASSPDLGQETQYF | TRBJ2-5 | NA | many | TRBV12-3/TRBV12-4
TGTGCCATCCTAGCGGGAGGGAATGAGCAGTTCTTC | CAILAGGNEQFF | TRBJ2-1 | TRBD2 | many | TRBV10-3
TGTGCCAGCAGTCCAAGGAGGACAGGGATCAACACTGAAGCTTTCTTT | CASSPRRTGINTEAFF | TRBJ1-1 | TRBD1 | NA | TRBV27
TGTGCCAGCACCTTTGGAACAGGGACACTCTACAATGAGCAGTTCTTC | CASTFGTGTLYNEQFF | TRBJ2-1 | NA | many | TRBV5-6
TGTGCCAGCGGCGAGGGGGCGTACAATGAGCAGTTCTTC | CASGEGAYNEQFF | TRBJ2-1 | TRBD1 | few | TRBV27
TGTGCCAGCAGTTTGTATCTGAGTCCCGGGGAGCTGTTTTTT | CASSLYLSPGELFF | TRBJ2-2 | NA | few | TRBV12-3/TRBV12-4
TGTGCCAGCAAGTTACAGGCGATCACCGGGGAGCTGTTTTTT | CASKLQAITGELFF | TRBJ2-2 | NA | few | TRBV12-3/TRBV12-4
TGTGCCAGTAGGCGGACAGCGAACACCGGGGAGCTGTTTTTT | CASRRTANTGELFF | TRBJ2-2 | NA | NA | TRBV19
TGTGCCAGCATCCCGACAGGAACCTACAATGAGCAGTTCTTC | CASIPTGTYNEQFF | TRBJ2-1 | NA | few | TRBV27
TGTGCCAGCAGCCGGGGGGTTGACGCGGGAGTGGGTAGAAGGCCCTACAATGAGCAGTTCTTC | CASSRGVDAGVGRRPYNEQFF | TRBJ2-1 | TRBD2 | NA | TRBV11-2
TGTGCCTGGAGTGTACCCAGGGAAGTCGACGAGCAGTACTTC | CAWSVPREVDEQYF | TRBJ2-7 | NA | many | TRBV30
TGTGCCAGCAGCCCCGGGACAGGGAATGGGGCCAACGTCCTGACTTTC | CASSPGTGNGANVLTF | TRBJ2-6 | TRBD1 | few | TRBV5-5